The clone carrying this T cell receptor beta chain was seen a handful of times. Its target is not known. This specimen comes from a study of early T cells in non-severe SARS-CoV-2 infection. Overall study context: Investigators sequenced bulk RNA drawn from unsorted whole blood, and chains remained unpaired. Study outcomes and limitations: VDJdb matching skewed toward anti-spike CD8 responses, missing private and CD4 specificities.

The protocol attached unique molecular identifiers to individual cDNA molecules. One entry per CDR3 protein, called by TCRdb with MiXCR from the 5' RACE reads. The sample has some 75,000 distinct CDR3 sequences; roughly 13% are singletons. The CDR3 has 16 amino acids. The germline V gene encodes CDR1 ENHRY and CDR2 SYGVKD. Trimming at V came to 8 bases and at J to 1 base, leaving 8 bases not matched to a gene. This chain links TRBV10-3 with TRBJ2-5, with 12 bases aligning to TRBD2. This clonotype originated in an adult who was a healthcare worker with PCR-confirmed SARS-CoV-2 infection or an uninfected control (not recorded which). The sequencing sample was made of whole blood. Here the CDR3 reads CAIGRTSGDLQETQYF. In DNA form, the CDR3 reads TGTGCCATCGGGAGGACTAGCGGGGACCTCCAAGAGACCCAGTACTTC.